This T cell receptor beta chain was sequenced for a study of radiotherapy plus CTLA-4 blockade in lung cancer. J lost 7 bases, V lost 2 bases, and 6 bases had no gene match. The CDR3 has 16 residues. Germline-derived CDR1 and CDR2 are KGHSH and LQKENI. Sequencing was performed with immunoSEQ multiplex PCR; in TCRdb, only in-frame clones are kept and a portion is missing. The sample consists of around 53,000 clones, around nine tenths of them appearing once. The chain combines TRBV18 with TRBJ2-1; 12 positions agree with TRBD2. The sample consisted of peripheral blood, taken from a patient treated with radiotherapy plus ipilimumab. This receptor was taken from a human donor with non-small cell lung cancer that progressed on radiotherapy plus ipilimumab. Some clones in this sample may be carry-over from other donors' samples. The CDR3 DNA reads TGTGCCAGCTCACCATTGGCCCTAGCGGGGGGGAATGAGCAGTTCTTC. Its protein product is CASSPLALAGGNEQFF.